This is a list of T cell receptor beta chains from one sample in a study of blood T cell repertoires in COVID-19. Sequenced by immunoSEQ multiplex PCR; TCRdb stores in-frame clones only, minus some. The sample holds 130,000 or so clones, around four fifths seen once. Specimen: PBMCs or T cells enriched from blood (not recorded which). Receptors originate from a woman aged 50 to 60 with acute COVID-19. Both conserved end residues are part of each CDR3. Each record gives: D gene, clone size, J gene, V gene, CDR3 protein, CDR3 DNA. A D gene is named only where the DNA matches it firmly. Not every row has a clone size; where given, it reads once, few, many or a size class.

-,few,TRBJ1-4,TRBV30,CAWSPKGTPNREKLFF,TGTGCCTGGAGTCCCAAAGGGACACCCAATAGGGAAAAACTGTTTTTT
-,few,TRBJ2-1,TRBV27,CASSGGQPVFF,TGTGCCAGCAGTGGCGGACAGCCAGTGTTCTTC
-,-,TRBJ2-1,TRBV5-1,CASSLDPADLYNEQFF,TGCGCCAGCAGCTTGGATCCAGCGGACCTCTACAATGAGCAGTTCTTC
-,-,TRBJ2-3,TRBV9,CASTPLPKEDTQYF,TGTGCCAGCACCCCGCTTCCCAAAGAGGATACGCAGTATTTT
-,-,TRBJ1-6,TRBV5-4,CASSLDGIRNSPLHF,TGTGCCAGCAGCTTGGACGGGATAAGGAATTCACCCCTCCACTTT
TRBD2,-,TRBJ2-2,TRBV11-3,CASSLGSGRGAGELFF,TGTGCCAGCAGCTTAGGGAGCGGGAGAGGGGCCGGGGAGCTGTTTTTT
-,many,TRBJ1-1,TRBV30,CAWSGGGTEAFF,TGTGCCTGGAGTGGGGGGGGTACTGAAGCTTTCTTT
TRBD1,-,TRBJ1-2,TRBV5-1,CASSSGQGAGYTF,TGCGCCAGCAGCTCAGGACAGGGTGCTGGCTACACCTTC
-,-,TRBJ2-2,TRBV28,CASSYGYGTGELFF,TGTGCCAGCAGTTACGGGTACGGGACCGGGGAGCTGTTTTTT
TRBD1,-,TRBJ1-3,TRBV7-9,CASSSAGQVTSGNTIYF,TGTGCCAGCAGCTCAGCGGGACAGGTTACCTCTGGAAACACCATATATTTT
-,-,TRBJ1-1,TRBV5-1,CASRRNAAEAFF,TGCGCCAGCCGCCGTAATGCGGCTGAAGCTTTCTTT
-,-,TRBJ1-2,TRBV19,CASGVGLRSGYTF,TGTGCCAGTGGGGTGGGACTCCGAAGTGGCTACACCTTC
-,-,TRBJ2-3,TRBV27,CASRQTGFTDTQYF,TGTGCCAGCAGACAGACAGGATTCACAGATACGCAGTATTTT
-,-,TRBJ2-1,TRBV5-4,CASGGQGRADHEQFF,TGTGCCAGCGGAGGGCAGGGGAGGGCAGATCATGAGCAGTTCTTC
-,-,TRBJ1-2,TRBV6-5,CASSYMQGYGYTF,TGTGCCAGCAGTTACATGCAGGGCTATGGCTACACCTTC
-,-,TRBJ2-5,TRBV5-1,CASRRWGDLQETQYF,TGCGCCAGCAGACGCTGGGGGGACCTCCAAGAGACCCAGTACTTC
-,few,TRBJ2-2,TRBV11-3,CASRISNANTGELFF,TGTGCCAGCAGGATTAGTAACGCGAACACCGGGGAGCTGTTTTTT
-,once,TRBJ2-5,TRBV11-2,CASSQGGTQYF,TGTGCCAGCAGCCAGGGGGGGACCCAGTACTTC
TRBD2,-,TRBJ2-1,TRBV5-8,CASSFLIGLAGNEQFF,TGTGCCAGCAGCTTCCTTATCGGACTAGCGGGGAATGAGCAGTTCTTC
TRBD1,few,TRBJ1-6,TRBV7-8,CASRPGTGNSPLHF,TGTGCCAGCAGACCCGGGACAGGGAATTCACCCCTCCACTTT
-,-,TRBJ2-7,TRBV19,CASSLTPWDSGEQYF,TGTGCCAGTAGTCTGACACCCTGGGACTCGGGAGAGCAGTACTTC
-,-,TRBJ1-1,TRBV7-8,CASTKGVSEAFF,TGTGCCAGCACCAAGGGGGTCTCTGAAGCTTTCTTT
TRBD1,-,TRBJ2-2,TRBV11-1,CASAVGTANTGELFF,TGTGCCAGCGCCGTAGGGACAGCTAACACCGGGGAGCTGTTTTTT
-,-,TRBJ1-3,TRBV7-9,CASSPLRKGDTIYF,TGTGCCAGCAGCCCCCTAAGGAAAGGAGACACCATATATTTT
-,-,TRBJ2-7,TRBV30,CAWSGSGGGVEQYF,TGTGCCTGGAGTGGTAGCGGAGGGGGGGTCGAGCAGTACTTC
-,-,TRBJ1-6,TRBV5-4,CASSLGGTYNSPLHF,TGTGCCAGCAGCTTGGGGGGGACTTATAATTCACCCCTCCACTTT
-,-,TRBJ2-2,TRBV5-5,CASSQVGTGELFF,TGTGCCAGCAGTCAGGTCGGAACCGGGGAGCTGTTTTTT
-,-,TRBJ1-5,TRBV28,CASSLSVRGQPQHF,TGTGCCAGCAGTTTATCCGTCAGGGGCCAGCCCCAGCATTTT
TRBD1,-,TRBJ2-1,TRBV5-4,CASSSGTGGDEQFF,TGTGCCAGCAGCTCCGGGACAGGGGGCGATGAGCAGTTCTTC
TRBD2,-,TRBJ2-5,TRBV7-2,CASSLGWGEGQETQYF,TGTGCCAGCAGCTTAGGATGGGGGGAGGGCCAAGAGACCCAGTACTTC
TRBD2,-,TRBJ2-7,TRBV7-9,CASSQTQRGYEQYF,TGTGCCAGCAGCCAGACCCAGCGGGGCTACGAGCAGTACTTC
TRBD2,once,TRBJ2-7,TRBV7-8,CASSFSGTSGSYEQYF,TGTGCCAGCAGCTTCTCCGGGACTAGCGGGAGTTACGAGCAGTACTTC